This record covers a single T cell receptor (beta chain). Its antigen is still unknown. Base qualities are not recorded, but no much larger clone differs from it by a single base. The sample belongs to a study of STAT3 mutations in large granular lymphocyte leukemia (dated by TCRdb to between 2019 and 2020). Regarding the research as a whole: In roughly half of the longitudinally sequenced T-LGLL patients, canonical activating STAT3 mutations were detected. Over half of the T-LGLL patients were given one or more immunosuppressive therapy regimens, and roughly 40% of those treated had a hematologic response. Patients with T-cell large granular lymphocyte leukemia underwent serial deep sequencing of TCRbeta CDR3 and STAT3 to reconstruct clonal hierarchy and dynamics. About 19 representative T-LGLL cases were selected from an initial cohort of 207 LGL patients for longitudinal TCRbeta and STAT3 sequencing. As controls within the study, two patients with natural killer LGL leukemia were also sequenced longitudinally. For each patient, sequencing was performed at an average of roughly 4 time points, with a range of 2 to 8 samplings.

An Illumina MiSeq was used to sequence the TCRbeta libraries, yielding an average of around 42,000 productive templates per sample. TCRbeta CDR3 libraries were generated with the immunoSEQ assay using multiplex PCR amplification. As for the authors' bioinformatics: Following a previously defined approach, repertoire diversity was calculated, and values close to 0 point to extremely monoclonal samples. TCRdb limited this immuneACCESS table to in-frame rearrangements with V and J called. A share of clones is missing; checked studies link under half to unresolved V genes, and the rest is unexplained. The V and J calls and the clone size are those of that table, but D and trimming were determined from the DNA. The sample table contains about 24,000 clones; only one count was recorded for 94% of them. The ten largest clones take up about 6.5% of the sample. On the study overall, not on this receptor specifically: Because no samples were available when a clone first appeared, clonal expansion was inferred from samplings taken at other points. Variable intervals between samplings and differing treatment regimens complicated linking therapy response to changes in TCR clonal burden. In about 35% of the 18 patients, TCR clonotype switching occurred after therapy, and every newly emerging clone was STAT3 wild type. Since codominant clonotypes persisted in some patients, a small but highly pathogenic clone may have gone undetected. The burden of the dominant TCR clone was higher than the STAT3 mutant burden in several patients, which suggests that the STAT3 mutation arose secondarily inside a clone that had already expanded. Every T-LGLL patient showed at least one immunodominant TCRbeta clonotype, and about half showed multiple immunodominant subclonotypes.

CDR1 and CDR2, looked up from the germline V gene, are SNHLY and FYNNEI. A distance of 12 bases separates the germline ends of V and J, which lose 1 base and 0 bases respectively. The CDR3, cysteine through phenylalanine, is 16 amino acids long. Only CDR3 DNA remains: 48 bases, in frame from the first base. The same DNA, extracted from blood mononuclear cells, served for both the TCR sequencing and the STAT3 sequencing. The chain uses TRBV2 and TRBJ1-2, with the D segment identity uncertain. Material: peripheral blood mononuclear cells. The receptor comes from a man aged 40-55 years with T-cell large granular lymphocyte leukemia. Some clones in this sample may be carry-over from other donors' samples. The age is the age at diagnosis. The CDR3 loop reads CASSEGIWAANYGYTF. The DNA reads TGTGCCAGCAGTGAAGGGATTTGGGCAGCTAACTATGGCTACACCTTC.